Reported below is one T cell receptor beta chain. From germline, CDR1 is MNHNS and CDR2 SASEGT. The CDR3 totals 15 residues. V was clipped by 4 bases and J by 5 bases; unmatched bases: 6. Using RNA transcripts as the source, TCR beta CDR3 regions were amplified. The primer set for the first-round RT-PCR of the TCR CDR3 was HTBI. A single record per CDR3 protein comes from TCRdb applying MiXCR to the multiplex PCR reads. Here the sample spans some 490,000 distinct CDR3 sequences, 22% being singletons. The data originate from a study of T cells in Graves' hyperthyroidism and ophthalmopathy. The sample comprised blood. This TCR came from a woman aged 70-85 years with Graves' ophthalmopathy. This chain links TRBV6-1 with TRBJ1-5, with 9 bases identical to TRBD1. CDR3 DNA sequence: TGTGCCAGCAGTGGGGACAGGGAAAAGCATCAGCCCCAGCATTTT. This sequence encodes CASSGDREKHQPQHF.